The 20 T cell receptor beta chains below all came from one sample that was sequenced in a study of T cells in Graves' hyperthyroidism and ophthalmopathy. The investigators amplified TCR beta CDR3 regions from RNA transcripts. When the TCR CDR3 underwent first-round RT-PCR, the HTBI primer set was used. TCRdb ran MiXCR on the multiplex PCR reads and lists one entry per CDR3 protein. Among 660,000 or so distinct CDR3 sequences, less than 45% were seen once, and the ten largest hold about 7.2%. Sequencing was carried out using peripheral blood or thyroid tissue (not recorded which). These receptors were collected from an adult man with Graves' disease, either hyperthyroidism or ophthalmopathy (not recorded which).

This rearrangement joins TRBV5-4 to TRBJ2-2; a possible D gene is TRBD2 (5 bases). CDR3 length equals 15 residues. Germline lookup yields CDR1 SGHNT and CDR2 YYREEE (reference sequence). Trimming left V 4 bases short and J 3 bases short, with 13 bases between. The DNA for the CDR3 is TGTGCCAGCAGCACCGGACTGACTGACACCGGGGAGCTGTTTTTT. As protein: CASSTGLTDTGELFF.

V gene TRBV19 combines with J gene TRBJ1-5, with 7 bases matching TRBD1. From germline, CDR1 is LNHDA and CDR2 SQIVND (reference sequence). The CDR3 length is 14 residues. With 5 bases clipped from V and 5 bases from J, the junction kept 6 bases outside the gene matches. Here the CDR3 reads CASSADRAHQPQHF. The CDR3 nucleotides read TGTGCCAGTAGTGCAGACAGGGCCCATCAGCCCCAGCATTTT. The variable domain in full, with the rest retrieved from reference TRBV19 and TRBJ1-5, is DGGITQSPKYLFRKEGQNVTLSCEQNLNHDAMYWYRQDPGQGLRLIYYSQIVNDFQKGDIAEGYSVSREKKESFPLTVTSAQKNPTAFYLCASSADRAHQPQHFGDGTRLSIL.

This clonotype was recorded a few times. V and J are TRBV5-1 and TRBJ1-1; no firm D call. The length of the CDR3 is 13 residues. CDR1 is SGHRS and CDR2 is YFSETQ in the germline V gene. V lost 1 base, J lost 7 bases, and 11 bases lay in between. The CDR3 protein is CASSLTSLDEAFF. In DNA form, the CDR3 reads TGCGCCAGCAGCTTGACATCATTAGATGAAGCTTTCTTT.

The sample holds many counts of this clonotype. The chain has TRBV7-6 and TRBJ2-7, with 9 bases lining up with TRBD1. The V segment lost 1 base and the J segment 5 bases; nucleotides outside the gene matches: 3. The V gene's germline CDR1 is SGHVS and CDR2 FNYEAQ. The CDR3 runs 14 residues. CDR3 protein: CASSLGTGADEQYF. The CDR3 DNA is TGTGCCAGCAGCTTAGGGACAGGGGCTGACGAGCAGTACTTC. The full variable domain, completed using reference TRBV7-6 and TRBJ2-7, is GAGVSQSPRYKVTKRGQDVALRCDPISGHVSLYWYRQALGQGPEFLTYFNYEAQQDKSGLPNDRFSAERPEGSISTLTIQRTEQRDSAMYRCASSLGTGADEQYFGPGTRLTVT.

This clonotype was detected a few times. V is TRBV15 and J is TRBJ1-3; TRBD1 is a possible D gene (6 bases). The CDR3 is 17 residues long. Trimming pared 3 bases from V and 4 bases from J, leaving 19 bases between. The germline V gene has CDR1 LNHNV and CDR2 YYDKDF (reference sequence). Here the CDR3 reads CATSSLAGALRGNTIYF. The CDR3 DNA sequence: TGTGCCACCAGCAGTCTCGCAGGGGCTCTTCGAGGAAACACCATATATTTT.

The table lists this clonotype with a few counts. At one end the junction does not follow the germline gene, possibly because of a read error. J is TRBJ2-2 and V is TRBV2; D assignment may be TRBD1 or TRBD2 (5 bases each). This CDR3 region has 14 residues. CDR1 is SNHLY and CDR2 is FYNNEI in the germline V gene. CDR3 protein: CVSRAHGGTGELFF. Written as DNA, the CDR3 is TGTGTCAGCAGGGCACATGGGGGAACCGGGGAGCTGTTTTTT.

Concerning this clonotype: This is likely a read error, given that the CDR3 carries no conserved phenylalanine or tryptophan at its end. The gene calls are TRBV14 and TRBJ1-1; tentative D call: TRBD1 (5 bases). The CDR3 runs to 16 residues. CDR1 and CDR2 from the germline V gene are SGHDN and FVKESK. V was shortened by 1 base and J by 3 bases, with 15 bases between the two germline ends. The DNA for the CDR3 is TGTGCCAGCAGCCAAGTGGCAGGGCAAACGGACACTGAAGCTTTCTTA. Translated: CASSQVAGQTDTEAFL.

The table lists this clonotype with many counts. The rearrangement uses TRBV7-2 and TRBJ2-6, with 7 bases matching TRBD1. The germline gives CDR1 SGHTA, CDR2 FQGNSA. Trimming cost V 5 bases and J 0 bases; bases outside gene matches: 4. The CDR3 length is 16 residues. This chain's CDR3 is CASSPRQGSGANVLTF. The CDR3 DNA reads TGTGCCAGCAGCCCCCGACAGGGCTCTGGGGCCAACGTCCTGACTTTC.

The rearrangement links TRBV2 to TRBJ1-4; D is unresolved. Germline V gene lookup returns CDR1 SNHLY and CDR2 FYNNEI. Trimming removed 6 bases at V and 8 bases at J, with 22 bases between. The CDR3 contains 16 residues. The CDR3 sequence is CASRAHGSLDREKLFF. For the CDR3, the DNA is TGTGCCAGCAGGGCCCACGGCAGCCTTGACCGAGAAAAACTGTTTTTT.

Many counts were recorded for this clonotype. V is TRBV29-1 and J is TRBJ1-1; a possible D gene is TRBD1 (5 bases). Germline V gene lookup returns CDR1 SQVTM and CDR2 ANQGSEA. This CDR3 has 12 amino acids. The V end lost 7 bases, the J end lost 2 bases, and 11 bases lay between the germline ends. The chain's CDR3 is CSEGRLNTEAFF. The CDR3 DNA sequence: TGCAGCGAGGGACGGCTTAACACTGAAGCTTTCTTT.

DNA of the CDR3: TGTGCCAGTAGAGAAGTGGGAAACACCATATATTTT. As protein: CASREVGNTIYF. The chain couples TRBV19 to TRBJ1-3; D gene uncertain. The CDR3 runs 12 residues. CDR1 and CDR2 (germline): LNHDA, SQIVND (reference sequence). V was trimmed by 6 bases and J by 4 bases, leaving 7 bases between them.

This chain connects TRBV9 to TRBJ1-1; D unclear. Germline V gives CDR1 SGDLS, CDR2 YYNGEE. The CDR3 runs to 15 residues. V was clipped by 7 bases and J by 2 bases, with 18 bases between them. The CDR3 sequence: CASAPLGRGNTEAFF. Written as DNA, the CDR3 is TGTGCCAGCGCACCCCTCGGGCGGGGTAACACTGAAGCTTTCTTT.

The chain carries TRBV29-1 and TRBJ1-3; D possibly corresponds to TRBD1 (5 bases). Germline V gene sequence: CDR1 SQVTM, CDR2 ANQGSEA. This CDR3 region has 12 residues. V lost 8 bases, J lost 3 bases, and 11 bases lay in between. The CDR3 coding sequence is TGCAGCTTAGCGGACATTGGAAACACCATATATTTT. Translation gives CSLADIGNTIYF.

CDR3 nucleotides: TGTGCCAGCAGCCAAGTTGGGACTAGCGGGGGGGCCTGGGGTGGAGAGACCCAGTACTTC. Translated, it gives CASSQVGTSGGAWGGETQYF. This chain connects TRBV7-3 to TRBJ2-5; 16 nucleotides agree with TRBD2. With V trimmed by 5 bases and J by 4 bases, 16 bases remained unmatched. CDR1 SGHTA and CDR2 FQGTGA come from the germline V gene. The CDR3 has 20 amino acids.

V and J are TRBV2 and TRBJ1-1, with a possible D match to TRBD1 (6 bases). This CDR3 is built from 15 residues. Germline V gives CDR1 SNHLY, CDR2 FYNNEI. Trimming removed 3 bases at V and 0 bases at J, with 11 bases between. Here the CDR3 DNA reads TGTGCCAGCAGTGAGGGCAGGGGCTTGAACACTGAAGCTTTCTTT. This gives the protein CASSEGRGLNTEAFF.

The rearrangement joins TRBV9 to TRBJ1-1, with D uncertain. V gave up 3 bases and J gave up 0 bases, with 12 bases separating them. The CDR3 spans 15 residues. From germline, CDR1 is SGDLS and CDR2 YYNGEE. DNA for the CDR3: TGTGCCAGCAGCGGGTCGGACGGACTGAACACTGAAGCTTTCTTT. This sequence encodes CASSGSDGLNTEAFF.

Concerning this clonotype: A much larger clone is a single base away; this may be a read error. This chain joins TRBV7-9 and TRBJ1-5; perhaps TRBD1 as D (5 bases). The germline gives CDR1 SEHNR, CDR2 FQNEAQ (reference sequence). Deletions cut 4 bases from V and 0 bases from J, with 10 bases between. CDR3 length: 15 amino acids. In nucleotides, the CDR3 is TGTGCCAGCAGCTCAGACAGTCATAGCAATCAGCCCCAGCATTTT. As protein: CASSSDSHSNQPQHF.

This clonotype was recorded at least ten times. The chain links TRBV15 to TRBJ1-6; D may be TRBD1 (5 bases). V was shortened by 6 bases and J by 4 bases, with 13 bases between the two germline ends. The germline V gene has CDR1 LNHNV and CDR2 YYDKDF (reference sequence). CDR3 length: 15 amino acids. CDR3 in DNA: TGTGCCACCAGATCCCGGGACGGATATAATTCACCCCTCCACTTT. Amino acid sequence: CATRSRDGYNSPLHF.

This clonotype was counted a single time. This chain uses TRBV29-1 with TRBJ2-7; TRBD2 matches 12 bases. There are 17 residues in the CDR3. In germline, CDR1 is SQVTM, CDR2 ANQGSEA. Losses at the gene ends were 5 bases for V and 7 bases for J; bases not matched to a gene: 18. The CDR3 loop reads CSVQPGLAGSLGGEQYF. In DNA, the CDR3 is TGCAGCGTTCAACCGGGACTAGCGGGTTCCCTTGGCGGTGAGCAGTACTTC.

This clonotype has a handful of counts. This rearrangement joins TRBV5-1 to TRBJ2-7; TRBD1 agrees at 7 bases. Germline-derived CDR1 and CDR2 are SGHRS and YFSETQ. The CDR3 is 14 amino acids. The junction had 7 bases not matched to a gene; V was cut back by 6 bases and J by 1 base. CDR3 protein: CASTRGGQSYEQYF. In nucleotides, the CDR3 is TGCGCCAGCACTCGAGGGGGACAGTCCTACGAGCAGTACTTC. Using reference TRBV5-1 and TRBJ2-7 for the parts outside the CDR3, the full variable domain is KAGVTQTPRYLIKTRGQQVTLSCSPISGHRSVSWYQQTPGQGLQFLFEYFSETQRNKGNFPGRFSGRQFSNSRSEMNVSTLELGDSALYLCASTRGGQSYEQYFGPGTRLTVT.